Listed here are 24 T cell receptor beta chains from one sample, sequenced in a study of T cell changes during pregnancy in multiple sclerosis. Profiling relied on immunoSEQ multiplex PCR, and the TCRdb table lists in-frame clones only, not all of them. Here the sample spans 45,000 to 70,000 clones, approximately 92% being singletons. The specimen was CD4+ T cells from peripheral blood mononuclear cells, collected after pregnancy. The receptors stem from a female donor in good health, enrolled as a control in a pregnancy study.

The chain has TRBV2 and TRBJ2-7, with unresolved D. Trimming removed 5 bases from V and 7 bases from J, with 9 bases in between. CDR1 and CDR2 (germline): SNHLY, FYNNEI. The CDR3 covers 11 residues. In DNA, the CDR3 is TGTGCCAGCAGTCGACTTTTTGAGCAGTACTTC. Its translation: CASSRLFEQYF.

The gene calls are TRBV18 and TRBJ1-4; no clear D. The V end lost 2 bases, the J end lost 6 bases, and 10 bases lay between the germline ends. The CDR3 runs 14 residues. Germline V gene lookup returns CDR1 KGHSH and CDR2 LQKENI. CDR3 coding DNA: TGTGCCAGCTCACCATGGACTGGTGATGAAAAACTGTTTTTT. Its protein is CASSPWTGDEKLFF.

This chain connects TRBV6-5 to TRBJ1-2; 8 nucleotides match TRBD1. CDR1 is MNHEY, CDR2 SVGAGI, per germline. The J segment lost 2 bases and the V segment lost 2 bases, leaving 4 bases of the junction unmatched. The CDR3 length is 15 residues. CDR3: CASSYLRQGNYGYTF. CDR3 coding DNA: TGTGCCAGCAGTTACCTCCGACAGGGGAACTATGGCTACACCTTC.

V gene TRBV5-1 combines with J gene TRBJ1-2; D is ambiguous. V was pared by 1 base and J by 8 bases, with 18 bases between. CDR1 is SGHRS, CDR2 YFSETQ, per germline. The CDR3 consists of 15 residues. CDR3 protein: CASSLLPSSLEGYTF. The CDR3 DNA reads TGCGCCAGCAGCTTGCTACCTTCCTCCCTCGAGGGCTACACCTTC.

The chain uses TRBV7-9 and TRBJ2-2, with D perhaps TRBD1 (6 bases). CDR3 size: 16 residues. The ends were cut back, 9 bases at V and 7 bases at J, with 24 bases in the middle. Germline V gene lookup returns CDR1 SEHNR and CDR2 FQNEAQ (reference sequence). The CDR3 is CASWDGQTPMGGELFF. The CDR3 DNA sequence: TGTGCCAGTTGGGACGGACAGACCCCCATGGGCGGGGAGCTGTTTTTT.

This rearrangement joins TRBV5-6 to TRBJ1-5; D is unresolved. V dropped 1 base and J dropped 5 bases, with 10 bases sitting between them. The CDR3 spans 14 residues. Germline V gene lookup returns CDR1 SGHDT and CDR2 YYEEEE. CDR3 coding DNA: TGTGCCAGCAGCTTGCTGCGGAGCGATCAGCCCCAGCATTTT. Its protein product is CASSLLRSDQPQHF. The full variable domain, in which reference TRBV5-6 and TRBJ1-5 provide the parts outside the CDR3, is DAGVTQSPTHLIKTRGQQVTLRCSPKSGHDTVSWYQQALGQGPQFIFQYYEEEERQRGNFPDRFSGHQFPNYSSELNVNALLLGDSALYLCASSLLRSDQPQHFGDGTRLSIL.

The chain joins TRBV5-1 to TRBJ2-1, with 11 nucleotides matching TRBD2. V gave up 5 bases and J gave up 3 bases; unmatched junction bases: 4. Germline V gene data show CDR1 as SGHRS and CDR2 as YFSETQ. The CDR3 loop spans 15 amino acids. In DNA, the CDR3 is TGCGCCAGCAGGTGGCTAGCGGGGGGCTACAATGAGCAGTTCTTC. This gives the protein CASRWLAGGYNEQFF.

The chain employs TRBV7-2 and TRBJ1-1; D gene ambiguous. This CDR3 has 13 amino acids. The germline V gene encodes CDR1 SGHTA and CDR2 FQGNSA. The V end lost 4 bases, the J end lost 0 bases, and 6 bases lay between the germline ends. The DNA for the CDR3 is TGTGCCAGCAGCTGGGCCGTGAACACTGAAGCTTTCTTT. It specifies CASSWAVNTEAFF.

The J gene is TRBJ2-1, the V gene TRBV7-3; TRBD1 is a possible D gene (5 bases). Trimming removed 1 base at V and 9 bases at J, with 10 bases between. The CDR3 covers 13 residues. Germline-derived CDR1 and CDR2 are SGHTA and FQGTGA. CDR3 in DNA: TGTGCCAGCAGCTTAAACCCCCAGGGTGAGCAGTTCTTC. It codes for CASSLNPQGEQFF.

Note on this clone: Compared with germline, one end of the junction differs, possibly owing to a read error. The genes are TRBV7-9 and TRBJ1-1; TRBD1 matches 9 bases. Germline lookup yields CDR1 SEHNR and CDR2 FQNEAQ (reference sequence). The CDR3 is made up of 17 amino acids. CDR3 nucleotide sequence: TGTGCCAGCAGCACAAGTAGGGGGACAGGGATGAAGACTGAAGCTTTCTTT. It encodes CASSTSRGTGMKTEAFF.

The chain is built from TRBV28 and TRBJ1-2, with unresolved D. Germline lookup yields CDR1 MDHEN and CDR2 SYDVKM. The CDR3 is 12 residues long. V was shortened by 5 bases and J by 7 bases, with 11 bases between the two germline ends. CDR3 coding DNA: TGTGCCAGCAGTCCCGGGGATTTTGGCTACACCTTC. This translates into CASSPGDFGYTF.

The chain uses TRBV18 and TRBJ2-5; D is uncertain. V was trimmed by 8 bases and J by 5 bases, leaving 9 bases between them. The CDR3 spans 11 residues. In germline, CDR1 is KGHSH, CDR2 LQKENI. The CDR3 DNA reads as TGTGCCAGCCGGAACGGGGAGACCCAGTACTTC. Translated, it gives CASRNGETQYF.

In this sample, this clone is medium-sized. J is TRBJ1-1 and V is TRBV29-1; D perhaps matches TRBD1 (5 bases). The CDR3 covers 15 residues. Germline lookup yields CDR1 SQVTM and CDR2 ANQGSEA. Trimming took 0 bases from V and 3 from J, leaving 14 bases between them. CDR3 nucleotide sequence: TGCAGCGTTGAAGATGGAAAGGGGTCGGACACTGAAGCTTTCTTT. Translated: CSVEDGKGSDTEAFF.

V is TRBV6-6 and J is TRBJ1-5, with 8 bases that match TRBD1. The V gene's germline CDR1 is MNHNY and CDR2 SVGAGI (reference sequence). Trimming removed 5 bases from V and 7 bases from J; junction bases left unmatched: 4. The CDR3 is made up of 13 amino acids. DNA of the CDR3: TGTGCCAGCAGTGGACAGGGCGGACAGCCCCAGCATTTT. Amino acid sequence: CASSGQGGQPQHF.

The gene calls are TRBV28 and TRBJ1-6, with 10 nucleotides matching TRBD1. The CDR3 consists of 14 residues. V dropped 8 bases and J dropped 6; count of bases not matched to a gene: 4. Germline V gene data show CDR1 as MDHEN and CDR2 as SYDVKM. The CDR3 DNA reads as TGTGCCAGCCAAGGACAGGGGGTTAATTCACCCCTCCACTTT. Its translation: CASQGQGVNSPLHF.

The CDR3 nucleotides are TGTGCCAGCACCGCTAGCGGGGGGGTCTCGCAAGAGACCCAGTACTTC. Translation gives CASTASGGVSQETQYF. This chain uses TRBV19 with TRBJ2-5, with 12 bases lining up with TRBD2. V trimming: 9 bases; J trimming: 2 bases; junction bases outside the gene matches: 10. The CDR3 length is 16 residues. Germline CDR1 and CDR2: LNHDA and SQIVND (reference sequence).

CDR3 protein: CASSDPGRGIEKLFF. The CDR3 coding sequence is TGTGCCAGCAGTGATCCCGGCAGAGGGATTGAAAAACTGTTTTTT. The rearrangement links TRBV6-1 to TRBJ1-4; unclear D gene. The CDR3 loop spans 15 amino acids. Trimming took off 3 bases at V and 7 bases at J, with 15 bases between the two ends. The germline gives CDR1 MNHNS, CDR2 SASEGT.

The table lists this clone with a count of one. The gene calls are TRBV4-1 and TRBJ2-5; 9 bases fit TRBD2. This CDR3 comprises 17 residues. Germline trimming cut 1 base from V and 4 bases from J; bases unmatched to any gene: 10. Germline CDR1 MGHRA, CDR2 YSYEKL. The CDR3 DNA reads as TGCGCCAGCAGCCAAGGCGGCGCGGGGGGGCACAGAGAGACCCAGTACTTC. Translating gives CASSQGGAGGHRETQYF.

This sequence joins TRBV6-1 and TRBJ2-6; D is unclear. This CDR3 region has 17 residues. Trimming shortened V by 2 bases and J by 4 bases, and 15 bases separated the two germline ends. The germline CDR1 and CDR2 sequences are MNHNS and SASEGT. CDR3 residues: CASSEFGRLSGANVLTF. The DNA of the CDR3 is TGTGCCAGCAGTGAATTCGGCAGGCTCTCAGGGGCCAACGTCCTGACTTTC.

The V and J genes are TRBV11-2 and TRBJ2-2; tentative D call: TRBD2 (6 bases). Trimming removed 7 bases at V and 2 bases at J, with 14 bases between. This CDR3 has 15 amino acids. The germline V gene has CDR1 SGHAT and CDR2 FQNNGV. CDR3 residues: CASNSAGRNTGELFF. The DNA for the CDR3 is TGTGCCAGCAATTCGGCGGGACGCAACACCGGGGAGCTGTTTTTT.

This chain joins TRBV19 and TRBJ1-1; D ambiguous. Germline CDR1 reads LNHDA; CDR2 reads SQIVND (reference sequence). This CDR3 is 14 amino acids long. Trimming pared 3 bases from V and 1 base from J, leaving 9 bases between. This chain's CDR3 is CASSMGQPNTEAFF. CDR3 in DNA: TGTGCCAGTAGTATGGGCCAGCCGAACACTGAAGCTTTCTTT.

The chain recombines TRBV6-5 with TRBJ1-1, with 7 bases lining up with TRBD1. V shed 4 bases, J shed 8 bases, and the junction held 4 bases outside the gene matches. The germline V gene has CDR1 MNHEY and CDR2 SVGAGI. The length of the CDR3 is 12 residues. The CDR3 region is CASSFLTGEAFF. CDR3 DNA: TGTGCCAGCAGTTTCTTGACAGGGGAAGCTTTCTTT.

The chain combines TRBV7-2 with TRBJ1-3, with D possibly TRBD1 on 5 matching bases. Germline assignment: CDR1 SGHTA and CDR2 FQGNSA. The V gene lost 1 base and the J gene lost 2 bases, with 12 bases spanning the gap. The CDR3 has 16 residues. CDR3 coding DNA: TGTGCCAGCAGCTTAGGGATCGGGGGGACTGGAAACACCATATATTTT. Amino acid sequence: CASSLGIGGTGNTIYF.

This chain links TRBV7-2 with TRBJ2-1; D not certain. The germline V gene encodes CDR1 SGHTA and CDR2 FQGNSA. The germline V and J ends were trimmed by 3 bases and 5 bases, with 11 bases remaining between them. The CDR3 is made up of 14 amino acids. The CDR3 nucleotides are TGTGCCAGCAGCTTCAAGAGGTTAAACAATGAGCAGTTCTTC. This gives the protein CASSFKRLNNEQFF.